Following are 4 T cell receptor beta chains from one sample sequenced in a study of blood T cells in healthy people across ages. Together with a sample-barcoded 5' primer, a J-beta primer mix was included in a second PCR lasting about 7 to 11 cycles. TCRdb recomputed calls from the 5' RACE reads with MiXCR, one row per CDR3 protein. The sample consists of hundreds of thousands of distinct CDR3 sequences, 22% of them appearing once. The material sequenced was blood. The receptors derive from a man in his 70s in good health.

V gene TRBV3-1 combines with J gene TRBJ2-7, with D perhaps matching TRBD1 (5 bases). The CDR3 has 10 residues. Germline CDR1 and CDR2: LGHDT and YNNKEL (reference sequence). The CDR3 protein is CAAGAYEQYF. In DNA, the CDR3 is TGTGCAGCTGGGGCATACGAGCAGTACTTC.

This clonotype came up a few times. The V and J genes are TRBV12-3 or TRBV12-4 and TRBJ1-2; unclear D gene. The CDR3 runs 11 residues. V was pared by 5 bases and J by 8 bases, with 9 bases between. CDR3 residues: CASSPLRGYTF. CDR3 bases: TGTGCCAGCAGTCCCTTACGGGGCTACACCTTC.

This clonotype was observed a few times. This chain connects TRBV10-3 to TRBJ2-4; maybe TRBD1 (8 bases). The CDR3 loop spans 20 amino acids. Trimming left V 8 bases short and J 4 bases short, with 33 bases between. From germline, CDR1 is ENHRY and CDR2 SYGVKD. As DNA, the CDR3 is TGTGCCATCTCCCCCACCCAGACAGGGGTGGCTAGCGGCCCGAAAAACATTCAGTACTTC. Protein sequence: CAISPTQTGVASGPKNIQYF.

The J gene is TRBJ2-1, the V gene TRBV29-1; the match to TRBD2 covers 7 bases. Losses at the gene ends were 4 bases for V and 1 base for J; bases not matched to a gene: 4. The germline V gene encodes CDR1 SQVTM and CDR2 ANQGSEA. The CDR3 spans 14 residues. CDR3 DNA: TGCAGCGTTGTAAGCGGGAATTCCTACAATGAGCAGTTCTTC. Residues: CSVVSGNSYNEQFF.